A selection of T cell receptor beta chains follows, all from one sample in a study of blood T cell repertoires in COVID-19. Some clones are missing from TCRdb's copy, which holds only in-frame ones; the method was immunoSEQ multiplex PCR. In the table there are roughly 190,000 clones, 84% of which are singletons. The sequenced material came from PBMCs or T cells enriched from blood (not recorded which). These receptors were taken from a woman aged 25 to 45 who had been exposed to COVID-19. The CDR3 runs from the conserved cysteine through the conserved F or W. Each record gives: CDR3 DNA, CDR3 protein, CDR3 length, clone size, J gene, V gene, D gene. The D gene is left open where the match is weak. Rows may omit the clone size; those that give it use once, few, many or a size class.

DNA: TGTGCCAGCAGTGGTAGCGGGGGGGCCGTGGAGACCCAGTACTTC
CDR3: CASSGSGGAVETQYF
length: 15
size: NA
J: TRBJ2-5
V: TRBV6-2/TRBV6-3
D: TRBD2

DNA: TGTGCCAGCAGCCAGGACCGGGACAACTCCTACGAGCAGTACTTC
CDR3: CASSQDRDNSYEQYF
length: 15
size: once
J: TRBJ2-7
V: TRBV3-1/TRBV3-2
D: NA

DNA: TGCAGTGCTAGTGAAGGAGCGGGGGACCTTTCTTTCTCCTACGAGCAGTACTTC
CDR3: CSASEGAGDLSFSYEQYF
length: 18
size: few
J: TRBJ2-7
V: TRBV20-1
D: TRBD2

DNA: TGTGCCAGCAGCTTCCCTACAGGGGCCAATCGTGGCTACACCTTC
CDR3: CASSFPTGANRGYTF
length: 15
size: NA
J: TRBJ1-2
V: TRBV5-4
D: TRBD1

DNA: TGCGCCAGCAGCCAAGATTCGGCGGAGGGACAGGGGGCTGGCTACACCTTC
CDR3: CASSQDSAEGQGAGYTF
length: 17
size: few
J: TRBJ1-2
V: TRBV4-1
D: TRBD1

DNA: TGTGCCAGCAGTCAGACAGGGTTGGGGCGGACTGAAGCTTTCTTT
CDR3: CASSQTGLGRTEAFF
length: 15
size: NA
J: TRBJ1-1
V: TRBV27
D: TRBD1

DNA: TGTGCCAGCAGTTATACCCAGGAAGCTAACTATGGCTACACCTTC
CDR3: CASSYTQEANYGYTF
length: 15
size: NA
J: TRBJ1-2
V: TRBV6-2/TRBV6-3
D: NA

DNA: TGTGCCAGCTCACCACCGACGACAAATAGCAATCAGCCCCAGCATTTT
CDR3: CASSPPTTNSNQPQHF
length: 16
size: NA
J: TRBJ1-5
V: TRBV18
D: NA

DNA: TGCGCCAGCAGCTTGGCCCAACAGAGATACAATGAGCAGTTCTTC
CDR3: CASSLAQQRYNEQFF
length: 15
size: NA
J: TRBJ2-1
V: TRBV5-1
D: NA

DNA: TGTGCCAGCAGTGCCGGGGTTTCAACTAATGAAAAACTGTTTTTT
CDR3: CASSAGVSTNEKLFF
length: 15
size: NA
J: TRBJ1-4
V: TRBV2
D: NA

DNA: TGTGCCAGCAGACCAATGACAGGGGAGAGAAACAATGAGCAGTTCTTC
CDR3: CASRPMTGERNNEQFF
length: 16
size: NA
J: TRBJ2-1
V: TRBV6-6
D: TRBD1

DNA: TGTGCCAGCAGCGTCGCGGGGGGGCTGGCCGTGAGCACAGATACGCAGTATTTT
CDR3: CASSVAGGLAVSTDTQYF
length: 18
size: NA
J: TRBJ2-3
V: TRBV9
D: TRBD2

DNA: TGTGCCAGTAAAGAGCACTCTGGAAACACCATATATTTT
CDR3: CASKEHSGNTIYF
length: 13
size: few
J: TRBJ1-3
V: TRBV19
D: NA

DNA: TGTGCCAGCTCCCGGGGGGGCATGGGCACTGAAGCTTTCTTT
CDR3: CASSRGGMGTEAFF
length: 14
size: NA
J: TRBJ1-1
V: TRBV19
D: NA

DNA: TGTGCCAGCAGCTTGGTTGGACAGTTGAACACTGAAGCTTTCTTT
CDR3: CASSLVGQLNTEAFF
length: 15
size: NA
J: TRBJ1-1
V: TRBV5-4
D: NA

DNA: TGTGCCAGCAGTTTGGGACAGGGGAACACTGAAGCTTTCTTT
CDR3: CASSLGQGNTEAFF
length: 14
size: NA
J: TRBJ1-1
V: TRBV27
D: TRBD1

DNA: TGTGCCACCAGCAGAGATCGCCAGGAGGGCTACGCCTATGGCTACACCTTC
CDR3: CATSRDRQEGYAYGYTF
length: 17
size: NA
J: TRBJ1-2
V: TRBV15
D: NA

DNA: TGTGCCAGCAGCCGTCCGGGACAGGGTGTAAACACCTTC
CDR3: CASSRPGQGVNTF
length: 13
size: NA
J: TRBJ1-2
V: TRBV16
D: TRBD1

DNA: TGTGCCTGGAGTGTGCTTGGACAGGGGGATACTGAAGCTTTCTTT
CDR3: CAWSVLGQGDTEAFF
length: 15
size: NA
J: TRBJ1-1
V: TRBV30
D: TRBD1

DNA: TGTGCCAGCAGTGGGACATACTACAATGAGCAGTTCTTC
CDR3: CASSGTYYNEQFF
length: 13
size: once
J: TRBJ2-1
V: TRBV27
D: NA

DNA: TGTGCCACCAGCAGAGACAGGGGCAACTATGGCTACACCTTC
CDR3: CATSRDRGNYGYTF
length: 14
size: NA
J: TRBJ1-2
V: TRBV15
D: NA

DNA: TGTGCCAGCAGTTCTCCTAGACTGGACTACGAGCAGTACTTC
CDR3: CASSSPRLDYEQYF
length: 14
size: NA
J: TRBJ2-7
V: TRBV6-2/TRBV6-3
D: NA

DNA: TGTGCCAGCAGTTTATCTGGGACTAGCGGGGACGGGTCCTACAATGAGCAGTTCTTC
CDR3: CASSLSGTSGDGSYNEQFF
length: 19
size: NA
J: TRBJ2-1
V: TRBV27
D: TRBD2

DNA: TGTGCCAGCAGCTTCGTTGGGACAGAAAATGAAAAACTGTTTTTT
CDR3: CASSFVGTENEKLFF
length: 15
size: NA
J: TRBJ1-4
V: TRBV5-6
D: TRBD1

DNA: TGTGCCAGCAGCTTACACCCCGGGGAAAGGACTAACAATGAGCAGTTCTTC
CDR3: CASSLHPGERTNNEQFF
length: 17
size: NA
J: TRBJ2-1
V: TRBV5-8
D: NA

DNA: TGTGCCAGCAGTCCGGGACACTCCTACGAGCAGTACTTC
CDR3: CASSPGHSYEQYF
length: 13
size: once
J: TRBJ2-7
V: TRBV6-5
D: NA

DNA: TGTGCCATACGACAGGGGGACACTGAAGCTTTCTTT
CDR3: CAIRQGDTEAFF
length: 12
size: NA
J: TRBJ1-1
V: TRBV10-3
D: TRBD1

DNA: TGTGCCAGCAGTGAATGGCGGGGGGGGCTCGGGTACGAGCAGTACTTC
CDR3: CASSEWRGGLGYEQYF
length: 16
size: NA
J: TRBJ2-7
V: TRBV6-4
D: TRBD2

DNA: TGTGCCAGCAGCTCAAGACAGGGAGAAGGCTACACCTTC
CDR3: CASSSRQGEGYTF
length: 13
size: NA
J: TRBJ1-2
V: TRBV7-2
D: TRBD1

DNA: TGTGCCAGCAGTAACGAACAGGGTTTGAGTTCACCCCTCCACTTT
CDR3: CASSNEQGLSSPLHF
length: 15
size: NA
J: TRBJ1-6
V: TRBV27
D: NA

DNA: TGTGCCAGCAGTAAAAAAATGGGGACAGGGGGCACTGAAGCTTTCTTT
CDR3: CASSKKMGTGGTEAFF
length: 16
size: NA
J: TRBJ1-1
V: TRBV28
D: TRBD1

DNA: TGTGCCAGCAGCCCGCGGACAGGGGAGAACTATGGCTACACCTTC
CDR3: CASSPRTGENYGYTF
length: 15
size: NA
J: TRBJ1-2
V: TRBV7-9
D: TRBD1

DNA: TGTGCCAGTAGTTCCTCTTCCGGGGTAAGCACTGAAGCTTTCTTT
CDR3: CASSSSSGVSTEAFF
length: 15
size: NA
J: TRBJ1-1
V: TRBV19
D: NA

DNA: TGTGCCAGCAGTGGGACTCTACCCGAGCAGTACTTC
CDR3: CASSGTLPEQYF
length: 12
size: NA
J: TRBJ2-7
V: TRBV2
D: NA

DNA: TGTGCCAGCAGCTGGGACTACTCCCCGAGGGAGACCCAGTACTTC
CDR3: CASSWDYSPRETQYF
length: 15
size: NA
J: TRBJ2-5
V: TRBV7-9
D: TRBD2

DNA: TGCGCCAGCAGCCAAGATCTTTCCGGGAGGTATGGCTACACCTTC
CDR3: CASSQDLSGRYGYTF
length: 15
size: NA
J: TRBJ1-2
V: TRBV4-1
D: NA

DNA: TGTGCCAGCTCACAGGGGACTAACGGAGAGACCCAGTACTTC
CDR3: CASSQGTNGETQYF
length: 14
size: NA
J: TRBJ2-5
V: TRBV18
D: TRBD2

DNA: TGCGCCAGCAGCCAGCTACCGGGACAGGGTTTGTATGAGCAGTTCTTC
CDR3: CASSQLPGQGLYEQFF
length: 16
size: NA
J: TRBJ2-1
V: TRBV4-1
D: TRBD1

DNA: TGTGCCAGCAGCGGACAGCTTCGGGATGGCTACACCTTC
CDR3: CASSGQLRDGYTF
length: 13
size: once
J: TRBJ1-2
V: TRBV14
D: NA

DNA: TGTGCCAGCAGTGAAGCGGGACAGAACACTGAAGCTTTCTTT
CDR3: CASSEAGQNTEAFF
length: 14
size: NA
J: TRBJ1-1
V: TRBV6-1
D: NA

DNA: TGTGCCAGCAGCTTTACCGGGACAGGGTATAATTCACCCCTCCACTTT
CDR3: CASSFTGTGYNSPLHF
length: 16
size: NA
J: TRBJ1-6
V: TRBV7-8
D: TRBD1

DNA: TGTGCCATCAGTGACGACAGGGGGAATTTTGGCTACACCTTC
CDR3: CAISDDRGNFGYTF
length: 14
size: NA
J: TRBJ1-2
V: TRBV10-3
D: TRBD1

DNA: TGTGCCAGCAGCCAAACCCCCGGCGGATCTGGGGCCAACGTCCTGACTTTC
CDR3: CASSQTPGGSGANVLTF
length: 17
size: NA
J: TRBJ2-6
V: TRBV3-1/TRBV3-2
D: NA

DNA: TGTGCCAGCAGCCTAGCGGGAGAATACAATGAGCAGTTCTTC
CDR3: CASSLAGEYNEQFF
length: 14
size: once
J: TRBJ2-1
V: TRBV5-4
D: TRBD2

DNA: TGTGCCAGCAGCTTACGACTAGCGCAATACAATGAGCAGTTCTTC
CDR3: CASSLRLAQYNEQFF
length: 15
size: NA
J: TRBJ2-1
V: TRBV13
D: TRBD2

DNA: TGTGCCAGCTCACGGGGGACAGGGGATCGGGTGAATCAGCCCCAGCATTTT
CDR3: CASSRGTGDRVNQPQHF
length: 17
size: few
J: TRBJ1-5
V: TRBV18
D: TRBD1

DNA: TGTGCCAGCAGCCGTACCGGGACAGGGTATTCTAACTATGGCTACACCTTC
CDR3: CASSRTGTGYSNYGYTF
length: 17
size: NA
J: TRBJ1-2
V: TRBV6-2/TRBV6-3
D: TRBD1

DNA: TGTGCCTATCTCCGGGACTCTAGCTCTGGAAACACCATATATTTT
CDR3: CAYLRDSSSGNTIYF
length: 15
size: NA
J: TRBJ1-3
V: TRBV30
D: NA

DNA: TGTGCCAGCAGCTTAATAACGGGAGGAAACACCATATATTTT
CDR3: CASSLITGGNTIYF
length: 14
size: NA
J: TRBJ1-3
V: TRBV11-2
D: NA

DNA: TGCAGCGCCGGGGACAGGGGATACCAGCCCCAGCATTTT
CDR3: CSAGDRGYQPQHF
length: 13
size: NA
J: TRBJ1-5
V: TRBV29-1
D: TRBD1

DNA: TGTGCCAGCAGACTCGGACAGCATGGCTACACCTTC
CDR3: CASRLGQHGYTF
length: 12
size: NA
J: TRBJ1-2
V: TRBV27
D: NA

DNA: TGTGCCATCAGTGATCTAGCGGGGGAGACCTACGAGCAGTACTTC
CDR3: CAISDLAGETYEQYF
length: 15
size: NA
J: TRBJ2-7
V: TRBV10-3
D: TRBD2

DNA: TGTGCCAGCAGGCAGGGGAATCAGCCCCAGCATTTT
CDR3: CASRQGNQPQHF
length: 12
size: NA
J: TRBJ1-5
V: TRBV21-1
D: NA